This T cell receptor beta chain originates from a study of OX40 agonist ivuxolimab in advanced cancers. Of note for this clone: Its antigen is not identified.

Overall study findings and caveats: CD8+ T cells were the subset that, on average, had more expanded clones than CD4+.

Profiled with immunoSEQ multiplex PCR; TCRdb holds only in-frame clones, not every one. The sample lists approximately 49,000 clones, 81% seen once, with 5.5% to 7% in the top ten. Material: CD4+ or CD8+ T cells sorted from blood, obtained in a trial of the OX40 agonist ivuxolimab. This TCR was sampled from an adult with an advanced solid tumor such as melanoma, head and neck, liver or kidney cancer.

CDR3 bases: TGCAGCGTTGAAGTGGGACGGGCTAGCACAGATACGCAGTATTTT. Amino acid sequence: CSVEVGRASTDTQYF. This chain uses TRBV29-1 with TRBJ2-3, with D possibly being TRBD1 or TRBD2 (5 bases each). The V gene lost 1 base and the J gene lost 0 bases, with 11 bases spanning the gap. The CDR3 runs 15 residues. CDR1 and CDR2 from the germline V gene are SQVTM and ANQGSEA.